This entry lists 9 T cell receptor beta chains sequenced from one sample in a study of identical twins. A single record per CDR3 protein comes from TCRdb applying MiXCR to the 5' RACE reads. In the table there are about 480,000 distinct CDR3 sequences, about 14% of which are singletons. The sample also formed part of further work on yellow fever vaccine responses in identical twins.

Sequencing input: CD4+ T cells sorted from blood. All receptors derive from a woman aged 18-35 years in good health.

This clonotype has more than one count but fewer than ten. A read error may account for a junction end that differs from germline. The rearrangement uses TRBV29-1 and TRBJ2-6; D is unresolved. CDR1 SQVTM and CDR2 ANQGSEA come from the germline V gene. This CDR3 has 14 residues. CDR3: CSVKDDSGANVLTF. The CDR3 region has the DNA TGCAGCGTTAAAGACGACTCTGGGGCCAACGTCCTGACTTTC.

Only a few counts were recorded for this clonotype. This chain uses TRBV6-5 with TRBJ2-1; D may be TRBD2 (6 bases). CDR1 is MNHEY, CDR2 SVGAGI, per germline. CDR3 size: 11 residues. Between the trimmed V and J ends, which lost 7 bases and 9 bases, there was a span of 10 bases. CDR3 sequence: CASTDGGEQFF. The CDR3, as DNA: TGTGCCAGCACCGACGGGGGTGAGCAGTTCTTC.

V gene TRBV7-3 combines with J gene TRBJ2-3, with D possibly TRBD1 on 6 matching bases. CDR1 and CDR2 (germline): SGHTA, FQGTGA. The CDR3 has 16 amino acids. V lost 0 bases to trimming and J lost 0 bases, with 10 bases between them. CDR3: CASSLTGTTSTDTQYF. The CDR3 bases are TGTGCCAGCAGCTTAACTGGGACAACTAGCACAGATACGCAGTATTTT.

The rearrangement links TRBV6-1 to TRBJ2-6; 10 bases line up with TRBD1. V lost 6 bases, J lost 1 base, and 9 bases stayed unmatched. Germline V gene sequence: CDR1 MNHNS, CDR2 SASEGT. This CDR3 spans 18 amino acids. The CDR3 DNA reads TGTGCCAGCAGACTCCCGGGACAGGGGTTTTCTGGGGCCAACGTCCTGACTTTC. Protein: CASRLPGQGFSGANVLTF.

This clonotype has a handful of counts. This chain connects TRBV7-9 to TRBJ1-2; TRBD1 matches 7 bases. V dropped 1 base and J dropped 8; count of bases not matched to a gene: 7. The CDR3 covers 14 residues. Per germline, CDR1 SEHNR and CDR2 FQNEAQ (reference sequence). CDR3 sequence reads: CASSLVTGDLGYTF. CDR3 coding DNA: TGTGCCAGCAGCTTAGTAACAGGGGATTTGGGCTACACCTTC.

This clonotype was seen a single time. This chain connects TRBV20-1 to TRBJ2-1; no clear D. The V gene's germline CDR1 is DFQATT and CDR2 SNEGSKA (reference sequence). The CDR3 runs to 12 residues. V was clipped by 0 bases and J by 7 bases, with 7 bases between them. Written as DNA, the CDR3 is TGCAGTGCTAGAGAGGGCACGAATGAGCAGTTCTTC. Protein product: CSAREGTNEQFF.

There are a few counts of this clonotype. The chain has TRBV5-1 and TRBJ2-1; D not resolved. Trimming took 4 bases from V and 0 from J, leaving 11 bases between them. CDR3 length: 15 residues. Germline CDR1 reads SGHRS; CDR2 reads YFSETQ. CDR3 DNA: TGCGCCAGCAGCGACCCCCGCGGCTCCTACAATGAGCAGTTCTTC. It codes for CASSDPRGSYNEQFF.

This clonotype was observed a few times. CDR3 region: CASSPPSATYEQYF. CDR3 nucleotide sequence: TGTGCCAGCTCACCACCTTCGGCTACCTACGAGCAGTACTTC. The V gene is TRBV18, the J gene TRBJ2-7; D is ambiguous. The CDR3 length is 14 residues. The V gene lost 0 bases and the J gene lost 2 bases, with 8 bases spanning the gap. CDR1 is KGHSH, CDR2 LQKENI, per germline.

At least ten counts were recorded for this clonotype. The CDR3 sequence: CSARGDRVSYEQYF. The CDR3 DNA reads TGCAGTGCTAGGGGGGACAGGGTCTCCTACGAGCAGTACTTC. The chain joins TRBV20-1 to TRBJ2-7; 9 bases fit TRBD1. From germline, CDR1 is DFQATT and CDR2 SNEGSKA (reference sequence). J was trimmed by 0 bases and V by 3 bases; bases with no gene match: 3. The CDR3 has 14 residues.